The 3 T cell receptor beta chains given below trace back to one sample, sequenced in a study of response to subunit inactivated influenza vaccine (dated 2018 in TCRdb). Preparation of the library involved RT-PCR. The reads were generated on an Illumina HiSeq 2500. TCRdb itself trimmed the public reads at Q25 with fastp, ran MiXCR and retained productive beta chains. Identical CDR3 proteins give one entry, which carries the most common genes and DNA. Within this sample are about 540,000 distinct CDR3 sequences, with 14% of them counted one time only. Jointly, the top ten make up over 8.5% of the sample. The sample in question was PBMCs from blood, obtained 11 to 12 days after vaccination. All receptors come from a man in his fifties who received an inactivated influenza vaccine. Donor details come from another sample of the same person, matched by shared clones.

The sample holds a few counts of this clonotype. The chain links TRBV11-2 to TRBJ2-5; 9 positions agree with TRBD1. The V segment lost 1 base and the J segment 5 bases; nucleotides outside the gene matches: 8. CDR3 length equals 16 residues. Germline assignment: CDR1 SGHAT and CDR2 FQNNGV. Here the CDR3 reads CASSLVPGQGWETQYF. The CDR3, as DNA: TGTGCCAGCAGCTTAGTCCCGGGACAGGGATGGGAGACCCAGTACTTC.

This chain uses TRBV13 with TRBJ2-3, with TRBD2 identical over 8 bases. Germline V gene lookup returns CDR1 PRHDT and CDR2 FYEKMQ (reference sequence). The CDR3 is 17 amino acids. The V gene end was trimmed by 5 bases and the J gene end by 0 bases; junction bases not matched to a gene: 10. The CDR3 DNA follows: TGTGCCAGCAGCCCTGGGGGCGGGAGGACTAGCACAGATACGCAGTATTTT. Translated: CASSPGGGRTSTDTQYF.

Regarding this clonotype: A read error is possible here, since a much larger clone lies one base away. The CDR3 region is CASRTGTVSGELVF. The CDR3 nucleotides are TGTGCCAGCAGGACCGGGACAGTTAGCGGGGAGCTGGTTTTT. The chain is built from TRBV12-3 or TRBV12-4 and TRBJ2-2, with D tentatively TRBD2 (8 bases). The length of the CDR3 is 14 residues.